Presented here are 10 T cell receptor beta chains from one specimen sequenced in a study of OX40 agonist ivuxolimab in advanced cancers. Clones were sequenced by immunoSEQ multiplex PCR, and TCRdb holds only the in-frame ones, with some missing. The sample has about 33,000 clones, about 81% seen once. The sequences come from CD4+ or CD8+ T cells sorted from blood, collected in a trial of the OX40 agonist ivuxolimab. The receptors shown here come from an adult with an advanced solid tumor such as melanoma, head and neck, liver or kidney cancer.

The chain recombines TRBV7-6 with TRBJ1-2; D is uncertain. This CDR3 is 18 amino acids long. V was clipped by 5 bases and J by 0 bases, with 22 bases between them. Germline-derived CDR1 and CDR2 are SGHVS and FNYEAQ. This CDR3 is CASSQEVGPPMANYGYTF. CDR3 sequence (DNA): TGTGCCAGCAGCCAGGAGGTAGGCCCTCCAATGGCTAACTATGGCTACACCTTC.

Within the sample, this clone is medium-sized. The chain joins TRBV5-1 to TRBJ1-2; TRBD1 matches at 8 bases. With V trimmed by 4 bases and J by 7 bases, 12 bases remained unmatched. The germline gives CDR1 SGHRS, CDR2 YFSETQ. The CDR3 contains 15 residues. CDR3: CASSPGTGSAPGYTF. Written as DNA, the CDR3 is TGCGCCAGCAGCCCGGGGACAGGATCGGCCCCTGGCTACACCTTC. Using reference TRBV5-1 and TRBJ1-2 for the parts outside the CDR3, the full variable domain is KAGVTQTPRYLIKTRGQQVTLSCSPISGHRSVSWYQQTPGQGLQFLFEYFSETQRNKGNFPGRFSGRQFSNSRSEMNVSTLELGDSALYLCASSPGTGSAPGYTFGSGTRLTVV.

J is TRBJ2-4 and V is TRBV2; weak D call: TRBD1 (6 bases). Per germline, CDR1 SNHLY and CDR2 FYNNEI. The CDR3 spans 14 residues. V lost 6 bases and J 2 bases, leaving 11 bases between the germline ends. The CDR3: CASRNRVPKNIQYF. The CDR3 nucleotides are TGTGCCAGCAGGAACAGGGTCCCCAAAAACATTCAGTACTTC.

The chain has TRBV5-4 and TRBJ2-1; D is uncertain. Trimming removed 6 bases at V and 5 bases at J, with 15 bases between. The CDR3 runs 14 residues. CDR1 and CDR2 from the germline V gene are SGHNT and YYREEE (reference sequence). The chain's CDR3 is CASNLRSGNNEQFF. CDR3 bases: TGTGCCAGCAACTTAAGATCCGGAAACAATGAGCAGTTCTTC.

This chain joins TRBV19 and TRBJ2-3; D is ambiguous. V lost 5 bases to trimming and J lost 0 bases, with 12 bases between them. CDR3 length: 15 amino acids. From germline, CDR1 is LNHDA and CDR2 SQIVND (reference sequence). CDR3 loop: CASSYRAPSTDTQYF. The CDR3 DNA follows: TGTGCCAGTAGTTACCGGGCCCCTAGCACAGATACGCAGTATTTT.

The chain links TRBV18 to TRBJ2-7; no definite D call. Germline V gene sequence: CDR1 KGHSH, CDR2 LQKENI. Trimming stripped 0 bases from V and 7 bases from J, with 19 bases between. This CDR3 contains 16 residues. CDR3 in DNA: TGTGCCAGCTCACCACCAGAAGGGCTCACCTCTAGGGAGCAGTACTTC. This encodes CASSPPEGLTSREQYF.

The chain combines TRBV5-3 with TRBJ2-7; 10 positions agree with TRBD2. TRBV5-3 carries the ORF label, with uncertain function. This CDR3 comprises 15 residues. Trimming removed 4 bases from V and 3 bases from J; junction bases left unmatched: 7. CDR3 region: CARSVAGGANYEQYF. The CDR3 bases are TGTGCCAGAAGCGTAGCGGGAGGCGCTAACTACGAGCAGTACTTC.

The chain employs TRBV28 and TRBJ1-5; the D is unclear. The CDR3 loop spans 13 amino acids. CDR1 and CDR2 from the germline V gene are MDHEN and SYDVKM. Trimming removed 6 bases from V and 4 bases from J, with 10 bases in between. Here the CDR3 reads CASSIEGNQPQHF. DNA of the CDR3: TGTGCCAGCAGCATCGAGGGAAATCAGCCCCAGCATTTT.

CDR3 region: CASSFGQGAVWTEAFF. The CDR3 bases are TGTGCCAGCAGTTTTGGGCAGGGGGCTGTGTGGACTGAAGCTTTCTTT. V gene TRBV28 combines with J gene TRBJ1-1; 8 positions match TRBD1. CDR1 MDHEN and CDR2 SYDVKM come from the germline V gene. The CDR3 length is 16 residues. J lost 5 bases, V lost 3 bases, and 11 bases had no gene match.

The chain couples TRBV10-1 to TRBJ2-1; 7 positions agree with TRBD1. Trimming at V came to 4 bases and at J to 6 bases, leaving 6 bases not matched to a gene. The germline V gene encodes CDR1 WNHNN and CDR2 SYGVQD (reference sequence). The CDR3 runs 14 residues. CDR3 DNA sequence: TGCGCCAGCAGTGCGACCTGGGACAGCAATGAGCAGTTCTTC. This sequence encodes CASSATWDSNEQFF.